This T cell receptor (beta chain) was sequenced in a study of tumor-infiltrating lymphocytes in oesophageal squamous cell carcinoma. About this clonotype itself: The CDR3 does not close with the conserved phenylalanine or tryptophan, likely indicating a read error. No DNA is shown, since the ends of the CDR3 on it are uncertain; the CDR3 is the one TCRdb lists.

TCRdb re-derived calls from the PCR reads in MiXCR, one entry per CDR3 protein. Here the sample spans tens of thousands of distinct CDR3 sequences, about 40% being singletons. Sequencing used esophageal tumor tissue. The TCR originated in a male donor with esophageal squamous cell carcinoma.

CDR3 residues: CASSFRGRGPDTQYFGQ. The chain is built from TRBV7-8 and TRBJ1-1. Germline V CDR1 and CDR2: SGHVS, FQNEAQ. Both ends counted, the CDR3 spans 17 residues.